The 22 T cell receptor beta chains below were found in one sample sequenced in a study of cytotoxic CD8 clonotypes in ibrutinib-treated CLL. Here immunoSEQ multiplex PCR was the method, and the copy in TCRdb shows in-frame clones only, minus some. Here the sample spans some 120,000 clones, roughly 80% being singletons. Sequencing used PBMCs, obtained after 24 months of ibrutinib treatment. The receptors derive from a human donor with chronic lymphocytic leukemia.

The V and J genes are TRBV18 and TRBJ2-5; 10 bases align to TRBD1. The V gene end was trimmed by 6 bases and the J gene end by 6 bases; junction bases not matched to a gene: 10. Germline lookup yields CDR1 KGHSH and CDR2 LQKENI. There are 15 residues in the CDR3. The CDR3 DNA reads TGTGCCAGCTCCCCCCGGGGGACAGGGGTAAAGACCCAGTACTTC. It is translated as CASSPRGTGVKTQYF.

V is TRBV19 and J is TRBJ1-1; TRBD1 agrees at 9 bases. Losses at the gene ends were 6 bases for V and 3 bases for J; bases not matched to a gene: 2. Germline lookup yields CDR1 LNHDA and CDR2 SQIVND (reference sequence). This CDR3 has 13 residues. CDR3 sequence reads: CASRRQGDTEAFF. CDR3 sequence (DNA): TGTGCCAGTAGGAGACAGGGGGACACTGAAGCTTTCTTT.

This clone was seen a single time. V is TRBV15 and J is TRBJ2-7; 7 nucleotides align to TRBD2. The germline V gene has CDR1 LNHNV and CDR2 YYDKDF (reference sequence). J was trimmed by 6 bases and V by 3 bases; bases with no gene match: 11. This CDR3 has 15 residues. CDR3 loop: CATSSLGRASSEQYF. CDR3 coding DNA: TGTGCCACCAGCAGCCTTGGGAGGGCCTCATCCGAGCAGTACTTC.

The genes are TRBV19 and TRBJ2-5; D might be TRBD1 (6 bases). V was pared by 5 bases and J by 3 bases, with 7 bases between. Germline CDR1 is LNHDA and CDR2 is SQIVND (reference sequence). This CDR3 region has 12 residues. The CDR3 sequence: CASSPGEETQYF. The CDR3 DNA reads TGTGCCAGTAGTCCAGGGGAAGAGACCCAGTACTTC.

The chain employs TRBV13 and TRBJ2-1; 10 nucleotides agree with TRBD2. CDR1 is PRHDT and CDR2 is FYEKMQ in the germline V gene (reference sequence). V lost 4 bases to trimming and J lost 0 bases; unmatched junction nucleotides: 9. CDR3 length: 18 amino acids. The CDR3 is CASSSGASGGLSYNEQFF. CDR3 in DNA: TGTGCCAGCAGCTCAGGGGCTAGCGGGGGCCTCTCCTACAATGAGCAGTTCTTC.

The J gene is TRBJ1-1, the V gene TRBV5-6; 9 bases align to TRBD1. This CDR3 has 15 amino acids. Germline V CDR1 and CDR2: SGHDT, YYEEEE. The J segment lost 3 bases and the V segment lost 4 bases, leaving 7 bases of the junction unmatched. The CDR3 region is CASSAGTGRDTEAFF. CDR3 DNA: TGTGCCAGCAGCGCGGGGACAGGGAGGGACACTGAAGCTTTCTTT.

The chain uses TRBV7-2 and TRBJ2-2; D is perhaps TRBD1 (5 bases). CDR3 length: 15 amino acids. V was trimmed by 2 bases and J by 7 bases, leaving 14 bases between them. Germline CDR1 reads SGHTA; CDR2 reads FQGNSA. The CDR3 region is CASSLSLWGIGELFF. CDR3 sequence (DNA): TGTGCCAGCAGCTTATCTCTCTGGGGCATCGGGGAGCTGTTTTTT.

The V call is TRBV27, the J call TRBJ2-5; D call uncertain. The CDR3 covers 13 residues. Germline loops: CDR1 MNHEY, CDR2 SMNVEV (reference sequence). V gave up 0 bases and J gave up 5 bases, with 7 bases separating them. CDR3 region: CASSLSDRETQYF. In DNA form, the CDR3 reads TGTGCCAGCAGTTTATCGGATAGGGAGACCCAGTACTTC.

CDR3 coding DNA: TGTGCCAGTAGTGATCTAGCGGGGGGATCCACAGATACGCAGTATTTT. Its protein product is CASSDLAGGSTDTQYF. This rearrangement joins TRBV19 to TRBJ2-3; 11 nucleotides align to TRBD2. V trimming: 5 bases; J trimming: 2 bases; junction bases outside the gene matches: 6. CDR1 and CDR2 (germline): LNHDA, SQIVND (reference sequence). The CDR3 extends over 16 amino acids.

The V and J genes are TRBV7-8 and TRBJ1-1; D uncertain. In germline, CDR1 is SGHVS, CDR2 FQNEAQ. CDR3 length equals 14 residues. V lost 5 bases and J 6 bases, leaving 16 bases between the germline ends. The CDR3 DNA reads as TGTGCCAGCAGCCGTTGGGATGGTGGGGCTGAAGCTTTCTTT. It codes for CASSRWDGGAEAFF.

The V call is TRBV9, the J call TRBJ2-3; tentatively, D is TRBD2 (5 bases). V shed 2 bases and J shed 4 bases, with 11 bases lying between them. Germline V gives CDR1 SGDLS, CDR2 YYNGEE. CDR3 length equals 14 residues. The DNA for the CDR3 is TGTGCCAGCAGCGTTCGGGGTGGTGCAGATACGCAGTATTTT. It is translated as CASSVRGGADTQYF. The entire variable domain, with the rest obtained from reference TRBV9 and TRBJ2-3, is as follows: DSGVTQTPKHLITATGQRVTLRCSPRSGDLSVYWYQQSLDQGLQFLIQYYNGEERAKGNILERFSAQQFPDLHSELNLSSLELGDSALYFCASSVRGGADTQYFGPGTRLTVL.

This chain uses TRBV7-9 with TRBJ1-2; D possibly corresponds to TRBD1 (5 bases). Germline assignment: CDR1 SEHNR and CDR2 FQNEAQ (reference sequence). The CDR3 has 14 residues. Trimming removed 3 bases from V and 8 bases from J, with 16 bases in between. CDR3 DNA sequence: TGTGCCAGCAGCTTGGGACCGACGCTGGGAGGCTACACCTTC. This gives the protein CASSLGPTLGGYTF.

The table lists this clone with a few counts. This chain joins TRBV6-1 and TRBJ1-2; D unclear. The CDR3 runs to 11 residues. The ends were cut back, 5 bases at V and 8 bases at J, with 9 bases in the middle. The germline gives CDR1 MNHNS, CDR2 SASEGT. In DNA form, the CDR3 reads TGTGCCAGCAGTTACATCCGCGGCTACACCTTC. It codes for CASSYIRGYTF.

The chain joins TRBV19 to TRBJ2-5; D may be TRBD2 (6 bases). V lost 5 bases and J lost 2, with 9 bases in between. This CDR3 spans 13 amino acids. Germline lookup yields CDR1 LNHDA and CDR2 SQIVND (reference sequence). CDR3 protein: CASSWRDQETQYF. DNA for the CDR3: TGTGCCAGTAGTTGGAGGGATCAAGAGACCCAGTACTTC.

Concerning this clone itself: A read error is likely, as this CDR3 ends without the conserved phenylalanine or tryptophan. The DNA is omitted, as the CDR3 cannot be located on it reliably, and the CDR3 follows TCRdb's listing. The chain employs TRBV30 and TRBJ1-1; TRBD1 was called by the table and not checked on the DNA. The CDR3 is 11 residues long, ends included. Per the germline V gene, CDR1 is GTSNPN and CDR2 is SVGIG (reference sequence). CDR3 sequence reads: CAWSRAGGLVV.

The chain carries TRBV30 and TRBJ2-3; tentative D call: TRBD2 (6 bases). The V gene's germline CDR1 is GTSNPN and CDR2 SVGIG (reference sequence). V lost 0 bases, J lost 1 base, and 8 bases lay in between. The length of the CDR3 is 14 residues. The CDR3 loop is CAWSVGGGTDTQYF. In DNA form, the CDR3 reads TGTGCCTGGAGTGTAGGCGGGGGCACAGATACGCAGTATTTT.

This chain uses TRBV7-9 with TRBJ2-3; D uncertain. The CDR3 spans 14 residues. The V gene's germline CDR1 is SEHNR and CDR2 FQNEAQ (reference sequence). V gave up 1 base and J gave up 6 bases, with 11 bases separating them. CDR3 amino acids: CASSLGQTADTQYF. Written as DNA, the CDR3 is TGTGCCAGCAGCTTAGGGCAGACGGCGGATACGCAGTATTTT.

V is TRBV7-9 and J is TRBJ2-2; 7 nucleotides match TRBD1. V dropped 7 bases and J dropped 7; count of bases not matched to a gene: 6. Germline assignment: CDR1 SEHNR and CDR2 FQNEAQ (reference sequence). The CDR3 totals 13 residues. The chain's CDR3 is CASTDRVGGELFF. CDR3 nucleotides: TGTGCCAGCACCGACAGGGTCGGCGGGGAGCTGTTTTTT.

This clone was seen a single time. This rearrangement joins TRBV7-9 to TRBJ1-5; D may be TRBD1 (6 bases). V was pared by 5 bases and J by 5 bases, with 19 bases between. Germline V gene data show CDR1 as SEHNR and CDR2 as FQNEAQ (reference sequence). The CDR3 has 16 amino acids. The CDR3 nucleotides are TGTGCCAGCAGCCCAATTCTGGGGGGCTTGGATCAGCCCCAGCATTTT. It translates to CASSPILGGLDQPQHF.

V usage is TRBV2 and J usage is TRBJ2-5; D is uncertain. The V gene lost 8 bases and the J gene lost 5 bases, with 12 bases spanning the gap. There are 12 residues in the CDR3. Per the germline V gene, CDR1 is SNHLY and CDR2 is FYNNEI. The CDR3 coding sequence is TGTGCCAGCGCCATAAAGGCGGAGACCCAGTACTTC. It codes for CASAIKAETQYF.

This clone was seen only once. J is TRBJ2-7 and V is TRBV7-2, with D perhaps matching TRBD2 (5 bases). V shed 0 bases and J shed 2 bases, with 8 bases lying between them. This CDR3 is 14 amino acids long. Germline CDR1 and CDR2: SGHTA and FQGNSA. The DNA for the CDR3 is TGTGCCAGCAGCTTAGCGGCCGGGGCCTACGAGCAGTACTTC. Residues: CASSLAAGAYEQYF.

The chain links TRBV30 to TRBJ2-7, with D maybe TRBD1 (5 bases). The CDR3 totals 14 residues. V was trimmed by 3 bases and J by 4 bases, leaving 16 bases between them. Germline V gene lookup returns CDR1 GTSNPN and CDR2 SVGIG (reference sequence). This CDR3 reads CAWRGMGKGYEQYF. DNA for the CDR3: TGTGCCTGGAGGGGGATGGGCAAGGGGTACGAGCAGTACTTC.